The next 10 T cell receptor beta chains were all read from a single sample in a study of T cells in localized non-small cell lung cancer (TCRdb year 2020). The protocol used for the library was the immunoSEQ multiplex PCR assay. As stored in TCRdb, this immuneACCESS dataset retains in-frame rearrangements with V and J assigned. A fraction of the clones does not appear; measured against another copy, unresolved V genes explain less than half of the discrepancy, and the remainder lacks a known reason. The sample data list 70,000 to 80,000 clones, and 88% of these were observed just once. The ten largest clones represent 20% to 25% of the sample. Here the sequenced sample was peripheral blood, taken before any cancer treatment. These receptors all stem from a woman aged 40-69 years with stage I squamous cell lung carcinoma.

V is TRBV11-2 and J is TRBJ2-6; no definite D call. Deletions cut 5 bases from V and 2 bases from J, with 10 bases between. The CDR3 has 15 amino acids. The germline V gene encodes CDR1 SGHAT and CDR2 FQNNGV. CDR3: CASSRMGTGANVLTF. The CDR3 nucleotides read TGTGCCAGCAGCCGTATGGGGACTGGGGCCAACGTCCTGACTTTC. Filled out from reference TRBV11-2 and TRBJ2-6, the complete variable domain reads EAGVAQSPRYKIIEKRQSVAFWCNPISGHATLYWYQQILGQGPKLLIQFQNNGVVDDSQLPKDRFSAERLKGVDSTLKIQPAKLEDSAVYLCASSRMGTGANVLTFGAGSRLTVL.

This clone was detected many times. The chain carries TRBV10-3 and TRBJ2-1; TRBD2 agrees at 10 bases. Germline-derived CDR1 and CDR2 are ENHRY and SYGVKD. V trimming: 8 bases; J trimming: 6 bases; junction bases outside the gene matches: 13. The CDR3 runs 16 residues. CDR3 nucleotide sequence: TGTGCCATCGCAGCCTCAAGCGGGGGGGACTCCAATGAGCAGTTCTTC. Its protein is CAIAASSGGDSNEQFF.

In its sample, this clone was seen once. The chain carries TRBV5-6 and TRBJ2-1, with D possibly called TRBD1 or TRBD2 (5 bases each). The CDR3 length is 15 residues. Per the germline V gene, CDR1 is SGHDT and CDR2 is YYEEEE. The V gene lost 1 base and the J gene lost 7 bases, with 15 bases spanning the gap. DNA for the CDR3: TGTGCCAGCAGCTTGCTGAGGGGCCATCCGAATGAGCAGTTCTTC. Translating it yields CASSLLRGHPNEQFF. The full variable domain, in which reference TRBV5-6 and TRBJ2-1 provide the parts outside the CDR3, is DAGVTQSPTHLIKTRGQQVTLRCSPKSGHDTVSWYQQALGQGPQFIFQYYEEEERQRGNFPDRFSGHQFPNYSSELNVNALLLGDSALYLCASSLLRGHPNEQFFGPGTRLTVL.

This chain joins TRBV9 and TRBJ1-3; D not certain. Trimming removed 7 bases from V and 0 bases from J, with 14 bases in between. The CDR3 has 15 amino acids. Germline CDR1 SGDLS, CDR2 YYNGEE. CDR3 loop: CASAVGVSSGNTIYF. Here the CDR3 DNA reads TGTGCCAGCGCGGTCGGTGTCAGCTCTGGAAACACCATATATTTT.

The rearrangement joins TRBV5-4 to TRBJ2-7; 11 bases agree with TRBD2. V lost 3 bases and J lost 7; bases outside the gene matches: 6. Germline V CDR1 and CDR2: SGHNT, YYREEE (reference sequence). The length of the CDR3 is 14 residues. The CDR3 protein is CASSSLAGAGEQYF. The CDR3 nucleotides read TGTGCCAGCAGCTCACTAGCGGGGGCGGGAGAGCAGTACTTC.

The chain recombines TRBV19 with TRBJ1-2; D might be TRBD1 (6 bases). This CDR3 spans 13 amino acids. V was trimmed by 6 bases and J by 7 bases, leaving 15 bases between them. Germline CDR1 is LNHDA and CDR2 is SQIVND (reference sequence). CDR3 protein: CASRGPGTFGYTF. The CDR3 DNA follows: TGTGCCAGTAGGGGTCCCGGGACATTTGGCTACACCTTC.

This chain connects TRBV4-1 to TRBJ1-2; TRBD1 might be the D (5 bases). V was shortened by 0 bases and J by 0 bases, with 14 bases between the two germline ends. The V gene's germline CDR1 is MGHRA and CDR2 YSYEKL. The CDR3 is 17 residues long. As DNA, the CDR3 is TGCGCCAGCAGCCAAGAGGCGGCCCAAGGGGCTAACTATGGCTACACCTTC. It specifies CASSQEAAQGANYGYTF.

This chain uses TRBV27 with TRBJ2-2; D remains ambiguous. The germline V and J ends were trimmed by 2 bases and 5 bases, with 15 bases remaining between them. The CDR3 totals 16 residues. Germline CDR1 and CDR2: MNHEY and SMNVEV (reference sequence). The DNA for the CDR3 is TGTGCCAGCAGTTTACCCTCCGGATCTGTAACCGGGGAGCTGTTTTTT. It is translated as CASSLPSGSVTGELFF.

This chain links TRBV5-1 with TRBJ1-3; D remains ambiguous. This CDR3 has 15 amino acids. The germline V gene encodes CDR1 SGHRS and CDR2 YFSETQ. V was cut by 4 bases and J by 0 bases, with 11 bases left in between. Written as DNA, the CDR3 is TGCGCCAGCAGCCCAATTCCGGACTCTGGAAACACCATATATTTT. It translates to CASSPIPDSGNTIYF.

The chain is built from TRBV9 and TRBJ1-4; perhaps TRBD1 as D (5 bases). Deletions cut 0 bases from V and 6 bases from J, with 15 bases between. CDR3 length: 16 residues. CDR1 and CDR2 (germline): SGDLS, YYNGEE. CDR3 sequence: CASSVGGASSDEKLFF. The DNA of the CDR3 is TGTGCCAGCAGCGTAGGAGGGGCAAGCAGCGATGAAAAACTGTTTTTT.